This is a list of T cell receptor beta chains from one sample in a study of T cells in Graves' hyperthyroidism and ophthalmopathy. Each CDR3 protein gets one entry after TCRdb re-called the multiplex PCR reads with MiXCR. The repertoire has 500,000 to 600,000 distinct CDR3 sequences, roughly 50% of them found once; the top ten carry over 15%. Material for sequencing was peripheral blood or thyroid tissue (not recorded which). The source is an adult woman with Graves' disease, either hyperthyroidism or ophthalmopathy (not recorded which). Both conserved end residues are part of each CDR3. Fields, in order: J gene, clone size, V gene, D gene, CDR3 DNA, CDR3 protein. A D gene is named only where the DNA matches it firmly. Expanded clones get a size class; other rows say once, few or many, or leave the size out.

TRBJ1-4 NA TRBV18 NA TGTGCCAGCTCCCGGGGTCCAAATGAAAAACTGTTTTTT CASSRGPNEKLFF
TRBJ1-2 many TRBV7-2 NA TGTGCCAGCAGTTCTACAACCACTACGATCTATGGCTACACCTTC CASSSTTTTIYGYTF
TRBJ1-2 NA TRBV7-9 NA TGTGCCAGCAGCTTAATCTCGGCAGGGACTAACTATGGCTACACCTTC CASSLISAGTNYGYTF
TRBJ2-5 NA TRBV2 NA TGTGCCAGCAGTGAAGTGAGGTGGACCCAACAGTACTTC CASSEVRWTQQYF
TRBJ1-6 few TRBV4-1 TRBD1 TGCGCCAGCAGCCAGAGGGACAGATCTAGCTCCTATAATTCACCCCTCCACTTT CASSQRDRSSSYNSPLHF
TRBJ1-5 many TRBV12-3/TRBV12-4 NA TGTGCCAGCAGCCATACTAGTGACGGGAATCAGCCCCAGCATTTT CASSHTSDGNQPQHF
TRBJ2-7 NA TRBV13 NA TGTGCCAGCAGCTTAAGGGGGAGAACTTACTTC CASSLRGRTYF
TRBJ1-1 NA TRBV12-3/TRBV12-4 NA TGTGCCAGCAGTTCCTACAGGGTAAATGAAGCTTTCTTT CASSSYRVNEAFF
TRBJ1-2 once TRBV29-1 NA TGCAGCGTTCTCGAGGGCTCGCTCTATGGCTACACCTTC CSVLEGSLYGYTF
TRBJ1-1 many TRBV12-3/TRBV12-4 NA TGTGCCAGCAGTCTTTCGGCAACGCCGAACACTGAAGCTTTCTTT CASSLSATPNTEAFF
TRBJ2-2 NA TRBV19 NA TGTGCCAGTAGTATGGCCAAGACCGGGGAGCTGTTTTTT CASSMAKTGELFF
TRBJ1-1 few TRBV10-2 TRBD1 TGCGCCAGCTCCCTCCCTGGACAGGGGGCCGGGACTGAAGCTTTCTTT CASSLPGQGAGTEAFF
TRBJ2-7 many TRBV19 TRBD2 TGTGCCAGTACCCCTCGGGTCGCTAGCGGGAGACGCGAGCAGTACTTC CASTPRVASGRREQYF
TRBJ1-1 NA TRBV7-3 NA TGTGCCAGCGGGGGTGAGGGGAACACTGAAGCTTTCTTT CASGGEGNTEAFF
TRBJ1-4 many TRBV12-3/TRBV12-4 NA TGTGCCAGCAGTTTTTTACATAACTATGAAAAACTGTTTTTT CASSFLHNYEKLFF
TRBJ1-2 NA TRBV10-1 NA TGCGCCAGCAGTGAGTCACCGGGACACAACGGCTACACCTTC CASSESPGHNGYTF
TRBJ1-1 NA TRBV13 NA TGTGCCAGCAGCTTCCGGGACACGCACACTGAAGCTTTCTTT CASSFRDTHTEAFF
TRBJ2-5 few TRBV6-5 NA TGTGCCAGCAGTTACCGCGGACTAGAGACCCAGTACTTC CASSYRGLETQYF
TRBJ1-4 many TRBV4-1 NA TGCGCCAGCAGCCAAGTCGTGAAGGAAAAACTGTTTTTT CASSQVVKEKLFF
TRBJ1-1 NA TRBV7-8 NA TGTGCCAGCCGTCGGGGAGGGGACACTGAAGCTTTCTTT CASRRGGDTEAFF
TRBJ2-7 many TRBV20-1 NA TGCAGTGCTAGGACAGGATGGGAGTACGAGCAGTACTTC CSARTGWEYEQYF
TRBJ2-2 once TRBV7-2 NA TGTGCCAGTAGTATTTTCGGGGAGCTGTTTTTT CASSIFGELFF
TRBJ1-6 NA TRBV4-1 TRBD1 TGCGCCAGCAGCCAAGCTCCGGGACAGGGTAATTCACCCCTCCACTTT CASSQAPGQGNSPLHF
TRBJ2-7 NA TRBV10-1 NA TGCGCCAGCACCCCGGGACTCAAGACAGGGAACGAGCAGTACTTC CASTPGLKTGNEQYF
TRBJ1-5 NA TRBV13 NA TGTGCCAGCAGCTTAGGACAGGCTAGCAATCAGCCCCAGCATTTT CASSLGQASNQPQHF
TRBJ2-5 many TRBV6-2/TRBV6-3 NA TGTGCCAGCAGTTACCCGACAGGTCAAGAGACCCAGTACTTC CASSYPTGQETQYF
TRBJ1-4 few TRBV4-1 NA TGCGCCAGCAGCCCCCTGCGGAGGGAAAATGAAAAACTGTTTTTT CASSPLRRENEKLFF
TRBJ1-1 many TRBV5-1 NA TGCGCCAGCAGCCCAATTACAGGGAACACTGAAGCTTTCTTT CASSPITGNTEAFF
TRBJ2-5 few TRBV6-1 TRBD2 TGTGCCAGCAGTGAAGCGGCGGGAGGAGGGGAGACCCAGTACTTC CASSEAAGGGETQYF
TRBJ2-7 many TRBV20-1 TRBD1 TGCAGTGCCGACCCCCCGGGACAGAGAAACTCCTACGAGCAGTACTTC CSADPPGQRNSYEQYF
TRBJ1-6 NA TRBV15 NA TGTGCCACCAGCAGCTTACCGGGCGGGTCACCCCTCCACTTT CATSSLPGGSPLHF
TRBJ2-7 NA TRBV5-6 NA TGTGCCAGCACCTCTCTGGGGGGGCTTGGCTACGAGCAGTACTTC CASTSLGGLGYEQYF